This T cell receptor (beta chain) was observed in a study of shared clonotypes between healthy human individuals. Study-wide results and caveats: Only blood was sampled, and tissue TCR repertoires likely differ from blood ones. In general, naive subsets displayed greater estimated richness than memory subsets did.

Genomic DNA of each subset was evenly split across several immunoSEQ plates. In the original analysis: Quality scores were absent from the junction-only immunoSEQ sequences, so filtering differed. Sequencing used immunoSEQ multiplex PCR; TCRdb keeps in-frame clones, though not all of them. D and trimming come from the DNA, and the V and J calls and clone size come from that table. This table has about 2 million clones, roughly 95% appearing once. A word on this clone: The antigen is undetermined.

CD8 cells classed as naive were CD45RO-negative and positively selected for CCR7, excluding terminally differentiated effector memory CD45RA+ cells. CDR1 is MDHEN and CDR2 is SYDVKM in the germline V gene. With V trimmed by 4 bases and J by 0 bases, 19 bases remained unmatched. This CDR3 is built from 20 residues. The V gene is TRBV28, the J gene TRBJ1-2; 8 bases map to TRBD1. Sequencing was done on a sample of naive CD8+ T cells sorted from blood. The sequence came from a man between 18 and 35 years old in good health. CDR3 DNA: TGTGCCAGCAGTTCTGCTTGGGACAGGCCTGAATCGGAAGCTAACTATGGCTACACCTTC. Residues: CASSSAWDRPESEANYGYTF.